Each of the 10 T cell receptor beta chains below was sequenced from the same sample in a study of T cell responses to AZD1222 COVID-19 vaccine. The repertoire was sequenced with immunoSEQ multiplex PCR; TCRdb's copy has only in-frame clones and lacks some. Here the sample spans about 140,000 clones, 92% being singletons. The sample in question was peripheral blood, obtained 28 days after the second AZD1222 dose. The origin of the receptors is an adult who received the AZD1222 COVID-19 vaccine.

This clone appeared once. The chain employs TRBV5-5 and TRBJ2-3; D is possibly TRBD2 (5 bases). In germline, CDR1 is SGHKS, CDR2 YYEKEE (reference sequence). This CDR3 is built from 20 residues. Trimming took 4 bases from V and 0 from J, leaving 27 bases between them. In DNA form, the CDR3 reads TGTGCCAGCAGCCCCCTGGGAGCGCGGAACCCATTTACAAGCACAGATACGCAGTATTTT. Translation: CASSPLGARNPFTSTDTQYF.

V and J are TRBV7-9 and TRBJ2-7; tentatively, D is TRBD1 or TRBD2 (5 bases each). CDR1 is SEHNR, CDR2 FQNEAQ, per germline (reference sequence). V shed 3 bases and J shed 6 bases, with 18 bases lying between them. The CDR3 consists of 15 residues. In DNA form, the CDR3 reads TGTGCCAGCAGCTTGGGGGACCGACAAATAGGCGAGCAGTACTTC. Translated, it gives CASSLGDRQIGEQYF. Full variable domain (remainder filled in from reference TRBV7-9 and TRBJ2-7): DTGVSQNPRHKITKRGQNVTFRCDPISEHNRLYWYRQTLGQGPEFLTYFQNEAQLEKSRLLSDRFSAERPKGSFSTLEIQRTEQGDSAMYLCASSLGDRQIGEQYFGPGTRLTVT.

The chain has TRBV7-3 and TRBJ2-3; TRBD1 or TRBD2 may be the D gene (5 bases each). V was pared by 0 bases and J by 5 bases, with 12 bases between. The CDR3 length is 15 residues. Looked up from germline, CDR1 is SGHTA and CDR2 is FQGTGA. CDR3 nucleotides: TGTGCCAGCAGCTTAACGGGGCTAGCTCTAGATACGCAGTATTTT. Its translation is CASSLTGLALDTQYF.

This clone was counted a single time. V usage is TRBV27 and J usage is TRBJ2-1, with 8 bases lining up with TRBD1. Germline-derived CDR1 and CDR2 are MNHEY and SMNVEV (reference sequence). CDR3 length equals 12 residues. V was clipped by 8 bases and J by 5 bases; unmatched bases: 2. In DNA form, the CDR3 reads TGTGCCAGCGAGGACAGGGACAATGAGCAGTTCTTC. Its protein product is CASEDRDNEQFF.

This chain joins TRBV7-2 and TRBJ2-1, with TRBD2 matching over 13 bases. Germline CDR1 and CDR2: SGHTA and FQGNSA. Losses at the gene ends were 7 bases for V and 9 bases for J; bases not matched to a gene: 9. The CDR3 runs to 15 residues. The DNA for the CDR3 is TGTGCCAGCACAGCCGGGACTAGCGGGAATATTGAGCAGTTCTTC. Translation: CASTAGTSGNIEQFF.

The V and J genes are TRBV4-1 and TRBJ1-2; D is undetermined. V was cut by 2 bases and J by 8 bases, with 15 bases left in between. This CDR3 contains 14 residues. In germline, CDR1 is MGHRA, CDR2 YSYEKL. CDR3 region: CASSQPWGSRGYTF. The DNA for the CDR3 is TGCGCCAGCAGCCAACCTTGGGGATCCAGGGGCTACACCTTC.

This sequence joins TRBV5-1 and TRBJ1-2; D ambiguous. Per germline, CDR1 SGHRS and CDR2 YFSETQ. CDR3 length equals 15 residues. V gave up 4 bases and J gave up 5 bases, with 18 bases separating them. The CDR3 here is CASSPRFTVEYGYTF. Here the CDR3 DNA reads TGCGCCAGCAGCCCCCGATTTACAGTGGAGTATGGCTACACCTTC.

The rearrangement links TRBV4-2 to TRBJ1-2; D perhaps matches TRBD1 (5 bases). In germline, CDR1 is LGHNA, CDR2 YNFKEQ. Between the trimmed V and J ends, which lost 6 bases and 0 bases, there was a span of 17 bases. This CDR3 is 16 amino acids long. CDR3 amino acids: CASRKKAQGANYGYTF. The CDR3 bases are TGTGCCAGCAGAAAAAAGGCCCAGGGAGCTAACTATGGCTACACCTTC.

The chain has TRBV6-5 and TRBJ2-1; the D is unclear. There are 13 residues in the CDR3. Germline V lookup: CDR1 MNHEY, CDR2 SVGAGI. Trimming cost V 6 bases and J 4 bases, with 10 bases left between them. CDR3 residues: CASSPRPYNEQFF. The DNA for the CDR3 is TGTGCCAGCAGCCCCCGCCCTTACAATGAGCAGTTCTTC.

The chain couples TRBV10-3 to TRBJ1-3, with TRBD1 identical over 7 bases. The length of the CDR3 is 14 residues. The J segment lost 3 bases and the V segment lost 3 bases, leaving 2 bases of the junction unmatched. CDR1 is ENHRY and CDR2 is SYGVKD in the germline V gene. CDR3 DNA: TGTGCCATCAGTGACCGGGACAGTGGAAACACCATATATTTT. Amino acid sequence: CAISDRDSGNTIYF.